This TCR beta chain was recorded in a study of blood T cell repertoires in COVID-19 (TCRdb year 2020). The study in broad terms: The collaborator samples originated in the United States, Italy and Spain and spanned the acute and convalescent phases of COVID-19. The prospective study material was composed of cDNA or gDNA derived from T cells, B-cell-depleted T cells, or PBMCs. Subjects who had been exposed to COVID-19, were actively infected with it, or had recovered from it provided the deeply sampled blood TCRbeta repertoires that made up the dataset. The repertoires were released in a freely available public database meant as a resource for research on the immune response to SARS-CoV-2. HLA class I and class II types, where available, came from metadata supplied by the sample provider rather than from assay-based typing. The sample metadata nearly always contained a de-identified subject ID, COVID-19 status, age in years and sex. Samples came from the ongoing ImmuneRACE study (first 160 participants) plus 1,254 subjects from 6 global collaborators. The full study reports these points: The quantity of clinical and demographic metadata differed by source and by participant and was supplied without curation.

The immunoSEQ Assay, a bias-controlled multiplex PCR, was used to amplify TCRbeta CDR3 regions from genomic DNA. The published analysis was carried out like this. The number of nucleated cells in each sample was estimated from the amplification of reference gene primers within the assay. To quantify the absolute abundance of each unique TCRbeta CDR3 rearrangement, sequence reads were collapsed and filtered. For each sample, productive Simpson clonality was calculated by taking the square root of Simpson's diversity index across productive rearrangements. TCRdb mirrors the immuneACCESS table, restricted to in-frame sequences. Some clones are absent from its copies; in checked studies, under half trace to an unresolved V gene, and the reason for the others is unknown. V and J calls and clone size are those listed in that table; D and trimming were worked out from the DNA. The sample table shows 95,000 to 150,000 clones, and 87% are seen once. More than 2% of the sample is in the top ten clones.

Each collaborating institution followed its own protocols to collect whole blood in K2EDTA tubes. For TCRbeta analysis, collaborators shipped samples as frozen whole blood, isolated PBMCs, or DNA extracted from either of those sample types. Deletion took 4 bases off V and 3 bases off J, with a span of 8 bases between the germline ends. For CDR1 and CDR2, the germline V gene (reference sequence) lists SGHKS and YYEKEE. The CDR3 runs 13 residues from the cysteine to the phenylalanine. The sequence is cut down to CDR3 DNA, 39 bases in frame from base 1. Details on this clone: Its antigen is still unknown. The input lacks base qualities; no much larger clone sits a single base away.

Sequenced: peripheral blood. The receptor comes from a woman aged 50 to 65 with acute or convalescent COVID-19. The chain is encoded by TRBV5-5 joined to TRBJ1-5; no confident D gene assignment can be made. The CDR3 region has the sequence CASSPGPNQPQHF. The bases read TGTGCCAGCAGCCCGGGTCCCAATCAGCCCCAGCATTTT.